These T cell receptor beta chains were read from a single sample in a study of T cell therapy product for transplant patients. These TCRs' antigens remain unknown. Profiled with immunoSEQ multiplex PCR; TCRdb holds only in-frame clones, not every one. This table has around 250 clones, roughly 60% appearing once. The sample was a sorted cell population cultured from PBMCs. Every receptor here comes from an adult in good health. Both conserved end residues are part of each CDR3. Each record gives: V gene, clone size, J gene, D gene, CDR3 protein, CDR3 DNA. A D gene is named only where the DNA matches it firmly. Size is stated for part of the rows, as once, few or many counts, or as a class when the clone is expanded.

TRBV5-8	few	TRBJ2-7	NA	CASSLSIGSYEQYF	TGTGCCAGCAGCTTGTCTATAGGCTCCTACGAGCAGTACTTC
TRBV5-4	few	TRBJ1-5	NA	CASGAGSQPQHF	TGTGCCAGCGGGGCAGGGAGTCAGCCCCAGCATTTT
TRBV11-2	NA	TRBJ1-5	NA	CASGAGSQPQHF	TGTGCCAGCGGGGCAGGGAGTCAGCCCCAGCATTTT
TRBV5-5	NA	TRBJ1-5	NA	CASGIYQGGNQPQHF	TGTGCCAGCGGTATCTATCAGGGTGGGAATCAGCCCCAGCATTTT
TRBV2	NA	TRBJ2-5	NA	CATSSSSWETQYF	TGTGCCACCTCGAGCTCCTCTTGGGAGACCCAGTACTTC
TRBV11-3	NA	TRBJ1-1	TRBD1	CASSVTGEGTEAFF	TGTGCCAGCAGCGTCACAGGGGAGGGGACTGAAGCTTTCTTT
TRBV29-1	large	TRBJ1-1	NA	CSVETTRDTEAFF	TGCAGCGTTGAAACGACAAGGGACACTGAAGCTTTCTTT
TRBV5-4	NA	TRBJ2-7	NA	CASSLTGNRAGEQYF	TGTGCCAGCAGCTTAACAGGGAATCGGGCCGGCGAGCAGTACTTC
TRBV5-8	few	TRBJ1-5	NA	CASGAGSQPQHF	TGTGCCAGCGGGGCAGGGAGTCAGCCCCAGCATTTT
TRBV7-4	few	TRBJ1-5	NA	CASGAGSQPQHF	TGTGCCAGCGGGGCAGGGAGTCAGCCCCAGCATTTT
TRBV19	NA	TRBJ2-1	TRBD2	CASSIGSGRRNEQFF	TGTGCCAGTAGTATCGGAAGCGGGAGGAGAAATGAGCAGTTCTTC
TRBV5-1	few	TRBJ1-6	NA	CASTPLPGTLDNSPLHF	TGCGCCAGCACCCCCCTTCCCGGGACCCTCGATAATTCACCCCTCCACTTT
TRBV29-1	NA	TRBJ2-7	NA	CSVGASVDEQYF	TGCAGCGTGGGGGCTTCTGTTGACGAGCAGTACTTC
TRBV18	NA	TRBJ2-3	TRBD2	CASSKGGLAGVSTDTQYF	TGTGCCAGCTCAAAAGGAGGACTAGCGGGGGTAAGCACAGATACGCAGTATTTT
TRBV20-1	medium-sized	TRBJ1-2	NA	CSATAGYGYTF	TGCAGTGCTACTGCTGGCTATGGCTACACCTTC
TRBV5-1	NA	TRBJ1-3	NA	CASSLVGRGSGGNTIYF	TGCGCCAGCAGCTTGGTGGGTCGGGGTTCCGGCGGAAACACCATATATTTT
TRBV7-2	few	TRBJ2-7	TRBD2	CASSLVAGGIYEQYF	TGTGCCAGCAGCTTAGTAGCGGGAGGTATCTACGAGCAGTACTTC
TRBV6-4	once	TRBJ1-3	NA	CASRICRDAHSGNTIYF	TGTGCCAGTCGAATATGCCGGGACGCCCACTCTGGAAACACCATATATTTT
TRBV6-5	NA	TRBJ2-3	NA	CASSYPGADTQYF	TGTGCCAGCAGTTACCCGGGGGCAGATACGCAGTATTTT
TRBV28	NA	TRBJ2-7	NA	CASSLLGGPLYEQYF	TGTGCCAGCAGTTTATTAGGGGGGCCCCTCTACGAGCAGTACTTC
TRBV27	NA	TRBJ2-3	TRBD2	CASNHLSGRGPDTQYF	TGTGCCAGCAATCATCTTAGCGGGAGAGGCCCAGATACGCAGTATTTT
TRBV4-2	NA	TRBJ2-2	TRBD1	CASSQVQGAAGELFF	TGTGCCAGCAGCCAAGTACAGGGGGCTGCCGGGGAGCTGTTTTTT
TRBV15	NA	TRBJ1-5	NA	CATSRGGGNNQPQHF	TGTGCCACCAGCAGAGGTGGGGGAAACAATCAGCCCCAGCATTTT
TRBV18	NA	TRBJ1-5	NA	CASSPLGQRNSNQPQHF	TGTGCCAGCTCACCGCTTGGACAGCGAAATAGCAATCAGCCCCAGCATTTT
TRBV29-1	once	TRBJ2-3	NA	CSVVLAGWDTQYF	TGCAGCGTTGTCCTAGCTGGCTGGGATACGCAGTATTTT
TRBV18	NA	TRBJ2-3	NA	CASSPPGGRSTDTQYF	TGTGCCAGCTCACCACCGGGAGGACGGAGCACAGATACGCAGTATTTT
TRBV2	NA	TRBJ1-5	NA	CASSGGTRDQPQHF	TGTGCCAGCAGTGGGGGGACCCGAGATCAGCCCCAGCATTTT
TRBV28	NA	TRBJ2-7	TRBD1	CASSLGQDHEQYF	TGTGCCAGCAGTCTGGGACAGGACCACGAGCAGTACTTC
TRBV7-6	few	TRBJ1-5	NA	CASGAGSQPQHF	TGTGCCAGCGGGGCAGGGAGTCAGCCCCAGCATTTT
TRBV2	few	TRBJ2-5	TRBD2	CASSIAGASQETQYF	TGTGCCAGCTCGATAGCGGGAGCCTCTCAAGAGACCCAGTACTTC
TRBV28	few	TRBJ1-2	NA	CASSQEGMRYTF	TGTGCCAGCAGTCAGGAGGGTATGCGCTACACCTTC
TRBV9	NA	TRBJ1-3	NA	CASSARTDVSSGNTIYF	TGTGCCAGCAGCGCCAGGACAGATGTTAGCTCTGGAAACACCATATATTTT
TRBV5-1	NA	TRBJ1-2	NA	CASSSEGDGPYGYTF	TGCGCCAGCAGCTCAGAAGGGGACGGTCCCTATGGCTACACCTTC
TRBV6-1	NA	TRBJ1-1	NA	CASSEVPWGNTEAFF	TGTGCCAGCAGTGAAGTACCATGGGGAAACACTGAAGCTTTCTTT
TRBV7-9	NA	TRBJ2-1	TRBD2	CASSLTLIGTSGYNEQFF	TGTGCCAGCAGCTTAACGTTAATCGGGACTAGCGGATACAATGAGCAGTTCTTC
TRBV19	NA	TRBJ2-1	NA	CASSIDTRAYNEQFF	TGTGCCAGTAGTATAGATACGCGGGCCTACAATGAGCAGTTCTTC
TRBV7-9	NA	TRBJ1-2	NA	CASSLERNYGYTF	TGTGCCAGCAGCTTAGAACGCAACTATGGCTACACCTTC
TRBV29-1	NA	TRBJ2-2	NA	CSVVMAGRNTGELFF	TGCAGCGTTGTTATGGCAGGGCGGAACACCGGGGAGCTGTTTTTT
TRBV21-1	NA	TRBJ1-1	NA	CASRLRRYTIRTEAFF	TGTGCCAGCAGGTTACGACGCTACACAATTCGCACTGAAGCTTTCTTT
TRBV4-3	NA	TRBJ1-2	NA	CASSQVGPGYGYTF	TGCGCCAGCAGCCAAGTAGGGCCGGGCTATGGCTACACCTTC
TRBV14	NA	TRBJ2-1	NA	CASSQEVGRNEQFF	TGTGCCAGCAGCCAAGAAGTGGGGCGGAATGAGCAGTTCTTC
TRBV25-1	NA	TRBJ2-3	TRBD2	CASSVGLAGLTDTQYF	TGTGCCAGCAGTGTGGGACTAGCGGGCCTCACAGATACGCAGTATTTT
TRBV7-9	NA	TRBJ1-5	NA	CASSQGSNQPQHF	TGTGCCAGCAGCCAAGGGAGCAATCAGCCCCAGCATTTT
TRBV28	NA	TRBJ2-2	TRBD1	CASSRQGGTGELFF	TGTGCCAGCAGTCGACAGGGGGGCACCGGGGAGCTGTTTTTT
TRBV7-2	few	TRBJ2-1	NA	CASSPPSGLYNEQFF	TGTGCCAGCAGCCCGCCCAGCGGACTCTACAATGAGCAGTTCTTC
TRBV5-6	NA	TRBJ1-5	NA	CASGAGSQPQHF	TGTGCCAGCGGGGCAGGGAGTCAGCCCCAGCATTTT
TRBV7-9	NA	TRBJ1-5	NA	CASRKRIDQPQHF	TGTGCCAGCAGGAAGAGGATTGATCAGCCCCAGCATTTT
TRBV2	few	TRBJ2-7	TRBD1	CASSEPGGSYF	TGTGCCAGCAGTGAACCAGGGGGCTCGTACTTC
TRBV10-1	NA	TRBJ2-2	TRBD2	CASSDWTSGRTGELFF	TGCGCCAGCAGTGACTGGACTAGCGGGAGGACCGGGGAGCTGTTTTTT
TRBV28	NA	TRBJ2-5	TRBD2	CASRTTGTSRSQYF	TGTGCCAGCAGGACAACCGGGACTAGCAGATCCCAGTACTTC
TRBV5-1	medium-sized	TRBJ2-6	NA	CASSSATGANVLTF	TGCGCCAGCAGCTCTGCGACTGGGGCCAACGTCCTGACTTTC
TRBV28	medium-sized	TRBJ1-3	NA	CASSAYTGGNTIYF	TGTGCCAGCAGTGCCTATACAGGGGGAAACACCATATATTTT
TRBV7-2	NA	TRBJ2-5	TRBD2	CASSSLAGVLETQYF	TGTGCCAGCAGTTCTCTAGCGGGAGTGCTAGAGACCCAGTACTTC